A selection of T cell receptor beta chains follows, all from one sample in a study of blood T cell repertoires in COVID-19. The table came from immunoSEQ multiplex PCR; TCRdb's copy has only in-frame clones and leaves some out. The table lists 300,000 to 400,000 clones, roughly 88% of them singletons. The sequencing sample was made of PBMCs or T cells enriched from blood (not recorded which). The receptor source for this set is a woman aged 30 to 39 with acute COVID-19. The CDR3 runs from the conserved cysteine through the conserved F or W. Fields, in order: clone size, V gene, J gene, CDR3 protein. Clone size appears in some rows only: once, few, many, or a class for an expanded clone.

-,TRBV29-1,TRBJ2-3,CSAEGGDRGTDTQYF
-,TRBV4-1,TRBJ1-4,CASSPGVGGANEKLFF
-,TRBV30,TRBJ1-2,CAWSVTPNYGYTF
-,TRBV3-1/TRBV3-2,TRBJ2-1,CASSQVQRGPAYNEQFF
-,TRBV7-8,TRBJ1-1,CASSPQTKTGVTEAFF
-,TRBV10-2,TRBJ2-7,CASSWTGEGEQYF
-,TRBV7-8,TRBJ1-2,CASSDRDRGYYGYTF
-,TRBV19,TRBJ1-1,CASSRAANTEAFF
few,TRBV18,TRBJ2-5,CASSPRARGQETQYF
-,TRBV19,TRBJ2-2,CASSVPPGELFF
once,TRBV7-2,TRBJ2-2,CASSLVGSGATGELFF
once,TRBV5-6,TRBJ1-6,CASRGANSPLHF
-,TRBV18,TRBJ2-1,CASSLEGGGSTEQFF
-,TRBV5-1,TRBJ2-1,CASSTGLAGGNEQFF
-,TRBV2,TRBJ1-2,CASSVDRGVLNYGYTF
-,TRBV11-2,TRBJ2-4,CASSLLGGMLGNIQYF
-,TRBV28,TRBJ1-5,CASSPTGGGGQPQHF
-,TRBV10-3,TRBJ1-4,CAISESTGREKLFF
-,TRBV29-1,TRBJ1-2,CSVAPGQGSGYTF
-,TRBV14,TRBJ1-4,CASSQGDRGREKLFF
-,TRBV4-3,TRBJ2-1,CASSLSAGGELYNEQFF
-,TRBV3-1/TRBV3-2,TRBJ2-7,CASSQQGYEQYF
-,TRBV10-1,TRBJ2-1,CASSESTEYNEQFF
-,TRBV7-9,TRBJ2-1,CASSLSPGRGLYNEQFF
-,TRBV5-1,TRBJ1-1,CASSPWTGGRRMLNTEAFF
-,TRBV9,TRBJ2-1,CASSASGGANEQFF
few,TRBV29-1,TRBJ2-7,CSVGTALSYEQYF
few,TRBV28,TRBJ1-2,CASSSSRDRANYGYTF
-,TRBV9,TRBJ1-2,CASSVRDRGLYYGYTF
-,TRBV10-3,TRBJ2-7,CAIRRGTGGQYEQYF
-,TRBV29-1,TRBJ2-7,CSVVEQGHSYEQYF
-,TRBV2,TRBJ1-2,CASSTRDYGYTF
-,TRBV9,TRBJ1-3,CASSVGAGGSGNTIYF
-,TRBV27,TRBJ2-7,CASRKEGPTYEQYF
-,TRBV6-5,TRBJ2-1,CASKLAGSHNEQFF
-,TRBV4-3,TRBJ1-1,CASSLLGQGDTEAFF
-,TRBV5-1,TRBJ1-1,CASSLARGDEAFF
-,TRBV6-5,TRBJ2-3,CASSPRQRTDTQYF
-,TRBV5-5,TRBJ1-3,CASRTGDSGNTIYF
-,TRBV24-1,TRBJ1-5,CATSDQDRPNQPQHF
-,TRBV6-4,TRBJ1-1,CASPLGAANTEAFF
once,TRBV5-5,TRBJ2-3,CASSPGQGTTDTQYF
-,TRBV30,TRBJ1-4,CAWSVRGLSNEKLFF
-,TRBV3-1/TRBV3-2,TRBJ2-5,CASSQEASLETQYF
-,TRBV13,TRBJ2-1,CASSPPGLAANNEQFF
-,TRBV10-3,TRBJ2-2,CATTAFGGGATGELFF
-,TRBV27,TRBJ1-1,CASSFGSGTGGGEAFF
-,TRBV5-1,TRBJ2-7,CASSSTGQGNPYEQYF
-,TRBV19,TRBJ1-2,CASTPVVRGALAYGYTF
-,TRBV11-2,TRBJ2-7,CASSLVYEQYF
-,TRBV18,TRBJ1-1,CASSPSQGGTEAFF
-,TRBV21-1,TRBJ1-6,CASSKEGSYNSPLHF
-,TRBV30,TRBJ1-1,CAWSPGGIMGNTEAFF